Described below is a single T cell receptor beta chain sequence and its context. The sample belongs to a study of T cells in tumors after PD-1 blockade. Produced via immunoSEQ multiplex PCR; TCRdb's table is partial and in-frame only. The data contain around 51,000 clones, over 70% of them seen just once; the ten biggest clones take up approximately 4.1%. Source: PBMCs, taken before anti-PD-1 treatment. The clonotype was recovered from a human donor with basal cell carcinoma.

This CDR3 reads CASRDRGFLNEKLFF. In DNA, the CDR3 is TGTGCCAGCAGGGACAGGGGCTTCCTTAATGAAAAACTGTTTTTT. The chain combines TRBV2 with TRBJ1-4, with 9 bases identical to TRBD1. J gave up 4 bases and V 6 bases, and 6 bases lay outside the gene matches. CDR3 size: 15 residues. CDR1 SNHLY and CDR2 FYNNEI come from the germline V gene.